This TCR beta chain was sequenced for a study of control samples from healthy donors and cancer patients. The CDR3 covers 10 residues. The germline V gene encodes CDR1 GTSNPN and CDR2 SVGIG (reference sequence). Trimming left V 0 bases short and J 5 bases short, with 2 bases between. TCRdb's copy holds only in-frame clones and misses some; the assay was immunoSEQ multiplex PCR. The data contain under 450,000 clones, approximately 92% of them singletons. This receptor was obtained from a man aged 40-50 years with head and neck cancer. The sample comprised PBMCs. The chain uses TRBV30 and TRBJ2-7, with unresolved D. In nucleotides, the CDR3 is TGTGCCTGGAGTGTAAACGAGCAGTACTTC. Its translation is CAWSVNEQYF. Using reference TRBV30 and TRBJ2-7 for the parts outside the CDR3, the full variable domain is SQTIHQWPATLVQPVGSPLSLECTVEGTSNPNLYWYRQAAGRGLQLLFYSVGIGQISSEVPQNLSASRPQDRQFILSSKKLLLSDSGFYLCAWSVNEQYFGPGTRLTVT.